Detailed here is one T cell receptor (beta chain). The sample originates from a study of response to subunit inactivated influenza vaccine. Trimming shortened V by 3 bases and J by 5 bases, and 8 bases separated the two germline ends. The CDR3 covers 11 residues. Germline V gene data show CDR1 as DFQATT and CDR2 as SNEGSKA (reference sequence). MiXCR was run by TCRdb on the RT-PCR reads, yielding one entry per CDR3 protein. The sample includes 450,000 to 700,000 distinct CDR3 sequences, about 14% of them seen just once. Sequenced material: PBMCs from blood, taken 11 to 12 days after vaccination. The chain couples TRBV20-1 to TRBJ2-7, with TRBD1 as a possible D gene (5 bases). The receptor was derived from a man aged 45-65 years who received an inactivated influenza vaccine. The CDR3 DNA follows: TGCAGTGCTAGTCGACAGAACGAGCAGTACTTC. Translation gives CSASRQNEQYF.